The 24 T cell receptor beta chains listed next were all sequenced from one sample in a study of siplizumab effects on memory and regulatory T cells. Sequencing was performed with immunoSEQ multiplex PCR; in TCRdb, only in-frame clones are kept and a portion is missing. This sample has about 110,000 clones, with around nine tenths found just once. Sequencing was carried out using CD4+ T cells sorted from blood. The receptors were sampled from a human donor in good health.

This clone was recorded once. The V gene is TRBV6-6, the J gene TRBJ2-1; D is uncertain. The CDR3 consists of 15 residues. CDR1 is MNHNY and CDR2 is SVGAGI in the germline V gene (reference sequence). Trimming removed 6 bases at V and 2 bases at J, with 14 bases between. CDR3 in amino acids: CASRSLDSAYNEQFF. CDR3 nucleotide sequence: TGTGCCAGCAGGTCCCTCGACTCGGCCTACAATGAGCAGTTCTTC.

The chain recombines TRBV27 with TRBJ2-7; D is uncertain. Looked up from germline, CDR1 is MNHEY and CDR2 is SMNVEV (reference sequence). CDR3 length equals 13 residues. Trimming took off 3 bases at V and 2 bases at J, with 8 bases between the two ends. The CDR3 loop is CASSFRQAYEQYF. The CDR3 DNA follows: TGTGCCAGCAGTTTTAGGCAGGCCTACGAGCAGTACTTC.

The V call is TRBV29-1, the J call TRBJ2-3; D is perhaps TRBD1 (5 bases). V was cut by 6 bases and J by 4 bases, with 11 bases left in between. CDR3 length equals 12 residues. Germline values: CDR1 SQVTM, CDR2 ANQGSEA. The CDR3 is CSVAPRADTQYF. DNA for the CDR3: TGCAGCGTGGCCCCCAGGGCAGATACGCAGTATTTT.

The gene calls are TRBV7-9 and TRBJ2-5, with 10 bases aligning to TRBD1. V trimming: 5 bases; J trimming: 1 base; junction bases outside the gene matches: 4. The CDR3 contains 15 residues. Germline V gene lookup returns CDR1 SEHNR and CDR2 FQNEAQ (reference sequence). Here the CDR3 DNA reads TGTGCCAGCAGCCTGGGGGACAGGGGCCAAGAGACCCAGTACTTC. It yields the protein CASSLGDRGQETQYF. The variable domain in full, with the rest retrieved from reference TRBV7-9 and TRBJ2-5, is DTGVSQNPRHKITKRGQNVTFRCDPISEHNRLYWYRQTLGQGPEFLTYFQNEAQLEKSRLLSDRFSAERPKGSFSTLEIQRTEQGDSAMYLCASSLGDRGQETQYFGPGTRLLVL.

The chain couples TRBV4-2 to TRBJ1-4, with D possibly TRBD1 on 5 matching bases. The CDR3 totals 14 residues. V lost 4 bases and J 6 bases, leaving 12 bases between the germline ends. The germline V gene has CDR1 LGHNA and CDR2 YNFKEQ. CDR3 sequence reads: CASSPPGRDEKLFF. CDR3 DNA sequence: TGTGCCAGCAGCCCTCCGGGGCGCGATGAAAAACTGTTTTTT.

This clone appeared once. The rearrangement uses TRBV5-1 and TRBJ1-2; a weak D match, TRBD1 (6 bases). In germline, CDR1 is SGHRS, CDR2 YFSETQ. The V end lost 0 bases, the J end lost 3 bases, and 12 bases lay between the germline ends. There are 15 residues in the CDR3. Here the CDR3 DNA reads TGCGCCAGCAGCTTGGCCGTAGGGGGAGACTATGGCTACACCTTC. Amino acid sequence: CASSLAVGGDYGYTF.

This clone was seen a single time. V gene TRBV2 combines with J gene TRBJ1-3, with unresolved D. The CDR3 spans 15 residues. CDR1 and CDR2 (germline): SNHLY, FYNNEI. The ends were cut back, 3 bases at V and 0 bases at J, with 9 bases in the middle. In DNA form, the CDR3 reads TGTGCCAGCAGTGAGGACCTTTACTCTGGAAACACCATATATTTT. It is translated as CASSEDLYSGNTIYF.

The chain recombines TRBV27 with TRBJ1-1; TRBD1 is a possible D gene (5 bases). Trimming shortened V by 6 bases and J by 8 bases, and 16 bases separated the two germline ends. Germline CDR1 MNHEY, CDR2 SMNVEV (reference sequence). CDR3 length: 13 residues. The CDR3 nucleotides are TGTGCCAGCAGGCCCCACAACCAGGGAGAAGCTTTCTTT. Translating gives CASRPHNQGEAFF.

This sequence joins TRBV2 and TRBJ2-2, with D possibly being TRBD2 (7 bases). The ends were cut back, 2 bases at V and 5 bases at J, with 12 bases in the middle. CDR1 and CDR2 (germline): SNHLY, FYNNEI. The CDR3 loop spans 15 amino acids. CDR3 sequence reads: CASSERGGGTGELFF. The CDR3 region has the DNA TGTGCCAGCAGTGAAAGGGGAGGGGGTACCGGGGAGCTGTTTTTT.

For this clone: Other DNA sequences in the same sample also yield this CDR3. This chain uses TRBV20-1 with TRBJ2-1, with D perhaps TRBD2 (5 bases). V was trimmed by 3 bases and J by 7 bases, leaving 7 bases between them. Per the germline V gene, CDR1 is DFQATT and CDR2 is SNEGSKA (reference sequence). CDR3 length equals 11 residues. CDR3 bases: TGCAGTGCTAGGTCGGGGAATGAGCAGTTCTTC. Protein product: CSARSGNEQFF.

The gene calls are TRBV5-1 and TRBJ2-7; unclear D gene. Germline loops: CDR1 SGHRS, CDR2 YFSETQ. The CDR3 spans 15 residues. The V end was cut by 4 bases, the J end by 2 bases, with 16 bases between. CDR3 DNA: TGCGCCAGCAGCCCCGCTCGGCAGGACCCCTACGAGCAGTACTTC. Residues: CASSPARQDPYEQYF.

The chain joins TRBV7-9 to TRBJ1-1, with D unresolved. Trimming pared 1 base from V and 5 bases from J, leaving 8 bases between. This CDR3 has 13 residues. Germline CDR1 SEHNR, CDR2 FQNEAQ (reference sequence). The CDR3 bases are TGTGCCAGCAGCTTAGTTGCGTCAACTGAAGCTTTCTTT. As protein: CASSLVASTEAFF.

This chain connects TRBV27 to TRBJ2-2; TRBD1 matches 9 bases. V shed 6 bases, J shed 4 bases, and the junction held 9 bases outside the gene matches. The CDR3 covers 16 residues. Germline V CDR1 and CDR2: MNHEY, SMNVEV (reference sequence). CDR3 bases: TGTGCCAGCAGGCGGCCGGGACAGGGACTCACCGGGGAGCTGTTTTTT. This encodes CASRRPGQGLTGELFF.

This clone appeared a few times. The genes are TRBV5-1 and TRBJ1-1; no definite D call. The V gene's germline CDR1 is SGHRS and CDR2 YFSETQ. CDR3 length: 15 residues. V was cut by 0 bases and J by 2 bases, with 11 bases left in between. DNA for the CDR3: TGCGCCAGCAGCTTGGCCAACACTCAAAACACTGAAGCTTTCTTT. Protein: CASSLANTQNTEAFF.

This chain links TRBV7-9 with TRBJ1-1; D possibly corresponds to TRBD1 (5 bases). The V and J ends lost 1 base and 4 bases respectively, with 13 bases between them. The germline V gene has CDR1 SEHNR and CDR2 FQNEAQ (reference sequence). The CDR3 extends over 15 amino acids. This chain's CDR3 is CASSLEVGGSTEAFF. CDR3 bases: TGTGCCAGCAGCTTAGAAGTTGGGGGTTCCACTGAAGCTTTCTTT. Combining the CDR3 with reference TRBV7-9 and TRBJ1-1 gives the whole variable domain DTGVSQNPRHKITKRGQNVTFRCDPISEHNRLYWYRQTLGQGPEFLTYFQNEAQLEKSRLLSDRFSAERPKGSFSTLEIQRTEQGDSAMYLCASSLEVGGSTEAFFGQGTRLTVV.

This chain joins TRBV19 and TRBJ1-1; 8 positions agree with TRBD1. Germline CDR1 is LNHDA and CDR2 is SQIVND (reference sequence). The CDR3 is 15 amino acids. After removal of 5 bases from V and 0 bases from J, the junction contained 5 bases not matched to a gene. The CDR3 sequence is CASSRRDRLNTEAFF. The CDR3 DNA sequence: TGTGCCAGTAGTCGACGGGACAGGTTGAACACTGAAGCTTTCTTT.

This clone was seen a single time. This chain connects TRBV2 to TRBJ2-5; D possibly corresponds to TRBD2 (6 bases). V was cut by 3 bases and J by 5 bases, with 10 bases left in between. CDR1 and CDR2 (germline): SNHLY, FYNNEI. The CDR3 is 13 residues long. The CDR3 nucleotides read TGTGCCAGCAGTGAGATCCGGGAGGAGACCCAGTACTTC. Protein sequence: CASSEIREETQYF.

The V call is TRBV19, the J call TRBJ1-3, with D perhaps matching TRBD1 (5 bases). Trimming shortened V by 4 bases and J by 0 bases, and 10 bases separated the two germline ends. The CDR3 loop spans 15 amino acids. CDR1 and CDR2 from the germline V gene are LNHDA and SQIVND (reference sequence). CDR3 amino acids: CASSNRPNSGNTIYF. The CDR3 region has the DNA TGTGCCAGTAGTAACAGGCCGAACTCTGGAAACACCATATATTTT.

The chain recombines TRBV10-3 with TRBJ2-1; D might be TRBD1 (6 bases). The CDR3 has 13 amino acids. Trimming shortened V by 10 bases and J by 2 bases, and 12 bases separated the two germline ends. Germline CDR1 reads ENHRY; CDR2 reads SYGVKD. CDR3: CATRQATYNEQFF. DNA for the CDR3: TGTGCCACCAGACAGGCAACCTACAATGAGCAGTTCTTC.

The J gene is TRBJ1-1, the V gene TRBV5-4; 7 nucleotides agree with TRBD1. The CDR3 has 14 amino acids. The V gene's germline CDR1 is SGHNT and CDR2 YYREEE (reference sequence). With V trimmed by 4 bases and J by 2 bases, 5 bases remained unmatched. The CDR3 loop reads CASSHGTVNTEAFF. The CDR3 coding sequence is TGTGCCAGCAGCCATGGGACAGTCAACACTGAAGCTTTCTTT. Combining the CDR3 with reference TRBV5-4 and TRBJ1-1 gives the whole variable domain ETGVTQSPTHLIKTRGQQVTLRCSSQSGHNTVSWYQQALGQGPQFIFQYYREEENGRGNFPPRFSGLQFPNYSSELNVNALELDDSALYLCASSHGTVNTEAFFGQGTRLTVV.

The gene calls are TRBV5-4 and TRBJ1-1; TRBD1 matches at 8 bases. In germline, CDR1 is SGHNT, CDR2 YYREEE (reference sequence). With 6 bases clipped from V and 6 bases from J, the junction kept 16 bases outside the gene matches. The CDR3 is 16 amino acids. CDR3 DNA sequence: TGTGCCAGCACCATAAACGCGGGCAGGGGGCTTGCTGAAGCTTTCTTT. Protein product: CASTINAGRGLAEAFF. The full variable domain, rest sourced from reference TRBV5-4 and TRBJ1-1, is ETGVTQSPTHLIKTRGQQVTLRCSSQSGHNTVSWYQQALGQGPQFIFQYYREEENGRGNFPPRFSGLQFPNYSSELNVNALELDDSALYLCASTINAGRGLAEAFFGQGTRLTVV.

The V gene is TRBV7-8, the J gene TRBJ1-2; possible D gene TRBD1, 6 bases. V lost 5 bases to trimming and J lost 4 bases, with 23 bases between them. Germline assignment: CDR1 SGHVS and CDR2 FQNEAQ. The CDR3 covers 17 residues. CDR3 in amino acids: CASSLTRSGRGAYGYTF. The CDR3 coding sequence is TGTGCCAGCAGCCTCACCCGGAGTGGGCGGGGGGCCTATGGCTACACCTTC.

With regard to this clone: This CDR3 is also generated by other DNA sequences in the sample. The rearrangement links TRBV7-2 to TRBJ2-2, with 9 bases aligning to TRBD1. V lost 6 bases, J lost 6 bases, and 8 bases stayed unmatched. The CDR3 runs 15 residues. Germline values: CDR1 SGHTA, CDR2 FQGNSA. CDR3 sequence reads: CASSIDRGGAGELFF. The CDR3 DNA is TGTGCCAGCAGTATCGACAGGGGGGGGGCCGGGGAGCTGTTTTTT.

The V call is TRBV11-3, the J call TRBJ2-2; 10 nucleotides match TRBD1. CDR1 and CDR2 from the germline V gene are SGHNT and YENEEA. V was clipped by 5 bases and J by 5 bases; unmatched bases: 8. This CDR3 comprises 16 residues. CDR3 loop: CASSPRQGARTGELFF. DNA of the CDR3: TGTGCCAGCAGCCCGAGACAGGGGGCGAGAACCGGGGAGCTGTTTTTT.